The 27 T cell receptor beta chains in this list originate from one sample, sequenced in a study of blood T cell repertoires in COVID-19 (TCRdb year 2020). The method behind the library was the immunoSEQ multiplex PCR assay. Entries here come from immuneACCESS through TCRdb and include only in-frame sequences with V and J called. Some clones fail to appear in such tables; in the studies checked, an unresolved V gene covers under half of the shortfall, and the cause of the remainder is unknown. This sample comprises more than 150,000 clones, about 86% of them detected only once. Approximately 0.88% of the sample is taken by the ten largest. The specimen was peripheral blood. The receptors come from a woman between 18 and 30 years old who had recovered from COVID-19.

This chain joins TRBV29-1 and TRBJ2-5; D might be TRBD1 (6 bases). From germline, CDR1 is SQVTM and CDR2 ANQGSEA. The CDR3 length is 13 residues. V was trimmed by 7 bases and J by 1 base, leaving 13 bases between them. The CDR3 loop reads CSANSDSQETQYF. The CDR3 region has the DNA TGCAGCGCCAACTCGGACAGCCAAGAGACCCAGTACTTC.

This sequence joins TRBV7-2 and TRBJ1-4; 7 nucleotides agree with TRBD1. In germline, CDR1 is SGHTA, CDR2 FQGNSA. Trimming took 5 bases from V and 7 from J; bases not matched to a gene: 19. There are 18 residues in the CDR3. CDR3 amino acids: CASSPGTAGNWLSEKLFF. CDR3 nucleotide sequence: TGTGCCAGCAGCCCAGGGACAGCCGGTAATTGGCTGAGTGAAAAACTGTTTTTT.

This clone is labeled medium-sized. The chain employs TRBV5-1 and TRBJ1-1, with 9 bases that match TRBD1. Germline CDR1 reads SGHRS; CDR2 reads YFSETQ. This CDR3 is built from 14 residues. V trimming: 4 bases; J trimming: 3 bases; junction bases outside the gene matches: 4. For the CDR3, the DNA is TGCGCCAGCAGCCCCGGGACAGGGTACACTGAAGCTTTCTTT. It translates to CASSPGTGYTEAFF.

This chain uses TRBV19 with TRBJ2-7; 7 bases are shared with TRBD2. The CDR3 totals 14 residues. Germline CDR1 LNHDA, CDR2 SQIVND (reference sequence). The J segment lost 2 bases and the V segment lost 3 bases, leaving 4 bases of the junction unmatched. Here the CDR3 DNA reads TGTGCCAGTAGTATTGGAACTAGCGCCTACGAGCAGTACTTC. This gives the protein CASSIGTSAYEQYF.

This chain uses TRBV5-1 with TRBJ1-2, with 7 bases matching TRBD1. The CDR3 has 13 amino acids. Per germline, CDR1 SGHRS and CDR2 YFSETQ. V dropped 2 bases and J dropped 4; count of bases not matched to a gene: 2. This CDR3 is CASSFTGAYGYTF. CDR3 DNA sequence: TGCGCCAGCAGCTTTACAGGGGCCTATGGCTACACCTTC. The complete variable domain, with remaining parts taken from reference TRBV5-1 and TRBJ1-2, reads KAGVTQTPRYLIKTRGQQVTLSCSPISGHRSVSWYQQTPGQGLQFLFEYFSETQRNKGNFPGRFSGRQFSNSRSEMNVSTLELGDSALYLCASSFTGAYGYTFGSGTRLTVV.

This clone was detected only once. The chain recombines TRBV7-3 with TRBJ2-2, with no clear D. Trimming pared 1 base from V and 5 bases from J, leaving 11 bases between. CDR1 and CDR2 from the germline V gene are SGHTA and FQGTGA. This CDR3 spans 15 amino acids. DNA of the CDR3: TGTGCCAGCAGCTTAAATGCCCCGGGTACCGGGGAGCTGTTTTTT. Protein sequence: CASSLNAPGTGELFF.

V and J are TRBV5-1 and TRBJ1-1, with 7 bases matching TRBD1. The CDR3 extends over 15 amino acids. The J segment lost 4 bases and the V segment lost 0 bases, leaving 6 bases of the junction unmatched. Germline-derived CDR1 and CDR2 are SGHRS and YFSETQ. The CDR3 region has the DNA TGCGCCAGCAGCTTGGCCCCAGGGGGAGGCACTGAAGCTTTCTTT. Its protein is CASSLAPGGGTEAFF. Full variable domain (rest looked up from reference TRBV5-1 and TRBJ1-1): KAGVTQTPRYLIKTRGQQVTLSCSPISGHRSVSWYQQTPGQGLQFLFEYFSETQRNKGNFPGRFSGRQFSNSRSEMNVSTLELGDSALYLCASSLAPGGGTEAFFGQGTRLTVV.

The chain recombines TRBV18 with TRBJ2-7, with D possibly being TRBD1 (6 bases). The CDR3 covers 15 residues. The germline V gene encodes CDR1 KGHSH and CDR2 LQKENI. Trimming cost V 0 bases and J 1 base, with 10 bases left between them. CDR3 coding DNA: TGTGCCAGCTCACCACCGGGTGACAGGTCCTACGAGCAGTACTTC. Translation: CASSPPGDRSYEQYF.

A few counts support this clone. The chain recombines TRBV6-5 with TRBJ2-7; possibly TRBD2 for D (5 bases). The V end lost 6 bases, the J end lost 4 bases, and 19 bases lay between the germline ends. CDR3 length: 15 residues. CDR1 and CDR2 (germline): MNHEY, SVGAGI. The CDR3 sequence is CASSSPASSDYEQYF. The CDR3 bases are TGTGCCAGCAGCAGCCCGGCTAGCTCAGATTACGAGCAGTACTTC.

This chain uses TRBV7-2 with TRBJ1-3; a weak D match, TRBD1 (6 bases). CDR1 and CDR2 (germline): SGHTA, FQGNSA. The CDR3 has 14 residues. With 2 bases removed from V and 2 bases from J, the gap between germline ends came to 7 bases. The CDR3 DNA reads as TGTGCCAGCAGCTTATCAGGGGCTGGAAACACCATATATTTT. This gives the protein CASSLSGAGNTIYF.

The rearrangement uses TRBV7-9 and TRBJ2-3; TRBD1 aligns across 7 bases. The V and J ends lost 3 bases and 3 bases, in that order; junction bases with no gene match: 12. Germline assignment: CDR1 SEHNR and CDR2 FQNEAQ (reference sequence). CDR3 length: 17 amino acids. CDR3 sequence: CASSFLRGRQGTDTQYF. The CDR3 coding sequence is TGTGCCAGCAGCTTTCTTAGGGGGAGACAGGGAACAGATACGCAGTATTTT.

The CDR3 region has the DNA TGTGCCAGCAGTTACCTGGGGGGTCGGCTCTCTGGGGCCAACGTCCTGACTTTC. As protein: CASSYLGGRLSGANVLTF. The chain uses TRBV6-2 or TRBV6-3 and TRBJ2-6; possible D gene TRBD2, 6 bases. CDR1 is MNHEY and CDR2 is SVGEGT in the germline V gene. V was pared by 2 bases and J by 0 bases, with 14 bases between. The CDR3 is made up of 18 amino acids.

This sequence joins TRBV5-1 and TRBJ2-5; 8 bases fit TRBD2. In germline, CDR1 is SGHRS, CDR2 YFSETQ. The CDR3 sequence is 15 residues long. Trimming removed 4 bases from V and 4 bases from J; junction bases left unmatched: 9. CDR3: CASSPGGAVRETQYF. CDR3 bases: TGCGCCAGCAGCCCCGGGGGGGCAGTGCGAGAGACCCAGTACTTC. The variable domain in full, with the rest retrieved from reference TRBV5-1 and TRBJ2-5, is KAGVTQTPRYLIKTRGQQVTLSCSPISGHRSVSWYQQTPGQGLQFLFEYFSETQRNKGNFPGRFSGRQFSNSRSEMNVSTLELGDSALYLCASSPGGAVRETQYFGPGTRLLVL.

V gene TRBV7-3 combines with J gene TRBJ2-3; weak D call: TRBD1 (6 bases). The CDR3 is 15 residues long. Germline assignment: CDR1 SGHTA and CDR2 FQGTGA. V was trimmed by 2 bases and J by 2 bases, leaving 11 bases between them. As DNA, the CDR3 is TGTGCCAGCAGCTTAGGAGGACAGTACACAGATACGCAGTATTTT. This gives the protein CASSLGGQYTDTQYF.

This clone was seen only once. V and J are TRBV5-5 and TRBJ2-7; TRBD1 might be the D (6 bases). The CDR3 has 14 residues. Per germline, CDR1 SGHKS and CDR2 YYEKEE (reference sequence). Trimming took off 1 base at V and 0 bases at J, with 8 bases between the two ends. CDR3 nucleotides: TGTGCCAGCAGCTTGACAGGGAGCTCCTACGAGCAGTACTTC. This encodes CASSLTGSSYEQYF.

The CDR3 DNA follows: TGTGCCAGCAGCTTGGGGTCAGGGGGTCGTCCACAAGAGACCCAGTACTTC. It translates to CASSLGSGGRPQETQYF. The chain is built from TRBV7-9 and TRBJ2-5, with 7 bases matching TRBD1. Looked up from germline, CDR1 is SEHNR and CDR2 is FQNEAQ (reference sequence). The junction had 12 bases not matched to a gene; V was cut back by 3 bases and J by 2 bases. The CDR3 length is 17 residues.

CDR3 residues: CASSSPGRASNSPLHF. CDR3 nucleotides: TGTGCCAGCAGCTCTCCAGGGAGGGCCTCTAATTCACCCCTCCACTTT. This chain connects TRBV7-9 to TRBJ1-6; D is perhaps TRBD1 (5 bases). V was trimmed by 4 bases and J by 6 bases, leaving 16 bases between them. Germline CDR1 SEHNR, CDR2 FQNEAQ (reference sequence). The CDR3 length is 16 residues. The variable domain in full, with the rest retrieved from reference TRBV7-9 and TRBJ1-6, is DTGVSQNPRHKITKRGQNVTFRCDPISEHNRLYWYRQTLGQGPEFLTYFQNEAQLEKSRLLSDRFSAERPKGSFSTLEIQRTEQGDSAMYLCASSSPGRASNSPLHFGNGTRLTVT.

V usage is TRBV9 and J usage is TRBJ2-6; the match to TRBD2 covers 8 bases. Germline trimming cut 4 bases from V and 0 bases from J; bases unmatched to any gene: 9. This CDR3 is built from 18 residues. CDR1 SGDLS and CDR2 YYNGEE come from the germline V gene. The CDR3 DNA sequence: TGTGCCAGCAGCCCCTTTTCGGGGGGGTCCTCTGGGGCCAACGTCCTGACTTTC. Its protein product is CASSPFSGGSSGANVLTF. The full variable domain, completed using reference TRBV9 and TRBJ2-6, is DSGVTQTPKHLITATGQRVTLRCSPRSGDLSVYWYQQSLDQGLQFLIQYYNGEERAKGNILERFSAQQFPDLHSELNLSSLELGDSALYFCASSPFSGGSSGANVLTFGAGSRLTVL.

This chain connects TRBV6-5 to TRBJ2-7, with a weak D call TRBD1 (5 bases). The CDR3 has 13 residues. CDR1 and CDR2 (germline): MNHEY, SVGAGI. Trimming took 6 bases from V and 3 from J, leaving 12 bases between them. CDR3 DNA sequence: TGTGCCAGCAGGCTGACAGCCCGCTACGAGCAGTACTTC. The encoded protein is CASRLTARYEQYF.

The chain has TRBV5-6 and TRBJ2-7; D uncertain. CDR1 and CDR2 (germline): SGHDT, YYEEEE. Trimming pared 5 bases from V and 0 bases from J, leaving 6 bases between. This CDR3 has 12 amino acids. The CDR3 DNA reads as TGTGCCAGCAGTTATAACTCCTACGAGCAGTACTTC. It is translated as CASSYNSYEQYF.

The rearrangement uses TRBV6-5 and TRBJ1-6; D may be TRBD1 (5 bases). The CDR3 spans 15 residues. V shed 6 bases and J shed 9 bases, with 18 bases lying between them. CDR1 and CDR2 (germline): MNHEY, SVGAGI. CDR3 sequence reads: CASRSFGAVGSPLHF. As DNA, the CDR3 is TGTGCCAGCAGGTCGTTTGGGGCCGTGGGTTCACCCCTCCACTTT.

The chain employs TRBV4-3 and TRBJ2-1, with D possibly matching TRBD2 (7 bases). The V and J ends lost 3 bases and 12 bases respectively, with 21 bases between them. Germline CDR1 reads LGHNA; CDR2 reads YSLEER. This CDR3 has 15 amino acids. The CDR3 sequence: CASSHGRGAPLPQFF. Here the CDR3 DNA reads TGCGCCAGCAGCCACGGCCGGGGGGCGCCTCTGCCGCAGTTCTTC.

The chain recombines TRBV14 with TRBJ1-2; 10 nucleotides match TRBD1. The CDR3 extends over 16 amino acids. Germline V gene data show CDR1 as SGHDN and CDR2 as FVKESK. V trimming: 1 base; J trimming: 7 bases; junction bases outside the gene matches: 9. This CDR3 is CASSQGRSRQGAGYTF. CDR3 in DNA: TGTGCCAGCAGCCAAGGGAGATCTAGACAGGGGGCTGGCTACACCTTC.

This clone is a singleton in its sample. The chain's CDR3 is CASSVSGRDTGELFF. The CDR3 nucleotides are TGTGCCAGCAGTGTCAGCGGGAGGGACACCGGGGAGCTGTTTTTT. This sequence joins TRBV2 and TRBJ2-2; 10 nucleotides agree with TRBD2. The CDR3 has 15 amino acids. From germline, CDR1 is SNHLY and CDR2 FYNNEI. The V segment lost 4 bases and the J segment 3 bases; nucleotides outside the gene matches: 2.

The gene calls are TRBV7-9 and TRBJ2-1, with 9 positions matching TRBD2. J was trimmed by 4 bases and V by 0 bases; bases with no gene match: 10. Germline V CDR1 and CDR2: SEHNR, FQNEAQ (reference sequence). This CDR3 has 18 amino acids. The CDR3 loop is CASSLATASGTVYNEQFF. The CDR3 nucleotides read TGTGCCAGCAGCTTAGCGACGGCTAGCGGGACCGTTTACAATGAGCAGTTCTTC.

This clone was found a few times. The CDR3 nucleotides are TGCGCCAGCAGCTCGCTGACAGGGTCGATCTACGAGCAGTACTTC. It encodes CASSSLTGSIYEQYF. V is TRBV5-1 and J is TRBJ2-7; 7 positions match TRBD1. CDR1 SGHRS and CDR2 YFSETQ come from the germline V gene. This CDR3 region has 15 residues. J gave up 3 bases and V 3 bases, and 9 bases lay outside the gene matches.

The V gene is TRBV9, the J gene TRBJ2-1; 14 bases are shared with TRBD2. The V gene end was trimmed by 2 bases and the J gene end by 9 bases; junction bases not matched to a gene: 10. Germline loops: CDR1 SGDLS, CDR2 YYNGEE. This CDR3 is 17 amino acids long. This CDR3 is CASSVFPGTSGGSEQFF. In DNA form, the CDR3 reads TGTGCCAGCAGCGTTTTTCCGGGGACTAGCGGGGGAAGTGAGCAGTTCTTC.